These 15 T cell receptor beta chains share one sample of origin, sequenced in a study of CD8+ T cells in alopecia areata. Extraction and reverse transcription of RNA yielded cDNA as the sequencing template. The assay was immunoSEQ multiplex PCR, and TCRdb's table has in-frame clones only and misses some. The data show 200,000 to 250,000 clones, about 64% seen once. Specified treatment: oral pan-JAK inhibitor, 5-10 mg twice daily. Sequenced material: CD4+ T cells sorted from blood, taken at week 4, from a patient treated with tofacitinib. The source is a human donor with alopecia areata.

The chain is built from TRBV4-1 and TRBJ1-3; D gene unclear. The germline V gene has CDR1 MGHRA and CDR2 YSYEKL. The CDR3 has 15 residues. V lost 4 bases and J lost 3, with 13 bases in between. Here the CDR3 reads CASSPGTVLGNTIYF. In DNA, the CDR3 is TGCGCCAGCAGCCCCGGAACAGTCCTTGGAAACACCATATATTTT.

The rearrangement links TRBV13 to TRBJ1-2; D uncertain. CDR3 size: 14 residues. From germline, CDR1 is PRHDT and CDR2 FYEKMQ (reference sequence). V lost 7 bases to trimming and J lost 4 bases, with 16 bases between them. CDR3 nucleotides: TGTGCCAGCACACCCCCAGAACACCCCTATGGCTACACCTTC. It is translated as CASTPPEHPYGYTF.

This clone was detected once. This chain joins TRBV29-1 and TRBJ1-1; no clear D. The CDR3 has 14 amino acids. V lost 6 bases and J 3 bases, leaving 17 bases between the germline ends. Germline V CDR1 and CDR2: SQVTM, ANQGSEA. For the CDR3, the DNA is TGCAGCGTAGAATTCGGAGGGTTACACACTGAAGCTTTCTTT. It is translated as CSVEFGGLHTEAFF.

This clone was counted a single time. The chain combines TRBV30 with TRBJ2-5; D unresolved. Trimming removed 4 bases from V and 5 bases from J, with 20 bases in between. Germline CDR1 and CDR2: GTSNPN and SVGIG (reference sequence). This CDR3 comprises 15 residues. The CDR3 here is CAWNVGLPGQETQYF. CDR3 DNA: TGTGCCTGGAACGTCGGGCTCCCCGGCCAGGAGACCCAGTACTTC.

This clone was counted a few times. V usage is TRBV7-2 and J usage is TRBJ2-1, with D perhaps matching TRBD2 (6 bases). Deletions cut 7 bases from V and 7 bases from J, with 14 bases between. CDR3 length equals 13 residues. Germline V gene data show CDR1 as SGHTA and CDR2 as FQGNSA. Here the CDR3 DNA reads TGTGCCAGCACCGCGGGACGGATGAATGAGCAGTTCTTC. This gives the protein CASTAGRMNEQFF.

The rearrangement uses TRBV9 and TRBJ2-6, with no clear D. V was shortened by 0 bases and J by 0 bases, with 10 bases between the two germline ends. CDR3 length: 17 residues. CDR1 SGDLS and CDR2 YYNGEE come from the germline V gene. The CDR3 loop is CASSVGGSVSGANVLTF. CDR3 nucleotide sequence: TGTGCCAGCAGCGTAGGTGGGTCAGTCTCTGGGGCCAACGTCCTGACTTTC.

Points on this clone: Other DNA sequences from this sample encode an identical CDR3 as well. The chain recombines TRBV30 with TRBJ2-7; no clear D gene. Trimming took 1 base from V and 2 from J, leaving 3 bases between them. CDR1 is GTSNPN and CDR2 is SVGIG in the germline V gene (reference sequence). The CDR3 runs 11 residues. DNA of the CDR3: TGTGCCTGGAGTGGTACCTACGAGCAGTACTTC. As protein: CAWSGTYEQYF.

The chain is built from TRBV5-1 and TRBJ1-2; the match to TRBD1 covers 7 bases. The CDR3 is 13 residues long. With V trimmed by 5 bases and J by 4 bases, 5 bases remained unmatched. The germline CDR1 and CDR2 sequences are SGHRS and YFSETQ. CDR3 nucleotides: TGCGCCAGCAGAGACAGGGCTTCCTATGGCTACACCTTC. Amino acid sequence: CASRDRASYGYTF. The full variable domain, completed using reference TRBV5-1 and TRBJ1-2, is KAGVTQTPRYLIKTRGQQVTLSCSPISGHRSVSWYQQTPGQGLQFLFEYFSETQRNKGNFPGRFSGRQFSNSRSEMNVSTLELGDSALYLCASRDRASYGYTFGSGTRLTVV.

This clone has just a few counts. The rearrangement uses TRBV7-2 and TRBJ2-3, with TRBD2 matching 10 bases. The CDR3 is made up of 16 amino acids. Germline trimming cut 5 bases from V and 3 bases from J; bases unmatched to any gene: 8. From germline, CDR1 is SGHTA and CDR2 FQGNSA. For the CDR3, the DNA is TGTGCCAGCAGCAAGTATCCGGGACTAGCGACAGATACGCAGTATTTT. Its protein product is CASSKYPGLATDTQYF.

This clone was seen once. The genes are TRBV29-1 and TRBJ1-1; D ambiguous. The germline V gene encodes CDR1 SQVTM and CDR2 ANQGSEA. The V and J ends lost 6 bases and 3 bases respectively, with 14 bases between them. CDR3 length: 13 amino acids. CDR3 nucleotide sequence: TGCAGCGTCAAGAGGTTTGCGGACACTGAAGCTTTCTTT. The encoded protein is CSVKRFADTEAFF.

V is TRBV25-1 and J is TRBJ1-2, with D hard to call. Germline CDR1 reads MGHDK; CDR2 reads SYGVNS. The CDR3 extends over 13 amino acids. Trimming stripped 3 bases from V and 1 base from J, with 6 bases between. In nucleotides, the CDR3 is TGTGCCAGCAGTGAGGGCCTTAACTATGGCTACACCTTC. Encoded protein: CASSEGLNYGYTF.

This clone was observed a few times. The chain is built from TRBV7-9 and TRBJ2-3; TRBD1 might be the D (5 bases). V shed 2 bases and J shed 8 bases, with 14 bases lying between them. The CDR3 is 14 residues long. CDR1 is SEHNR and CDR2 is FQNEAQ in the germline V gene (reference sequence). The CDR3 sequence: CASSLFQGWGTQYF. The CDR3 DNA reads as TGTGCCAGCAGCTTATTCCAGGGATGGGGTACGCAGTATTTT.

This clone was counted a few times. The chain carries TRBV6-1 and TRBJ2-7; TRBD2 aligns across 9 bases. J gave up 7 bases and V 2 bases, and 12 bases lay outside the gene matches. Germline loops: CDR1 MNHNS, CDR2 SASEGT. The CDR3 consists of 16 residues. This CDR3 is CASSELAGTQSGEQYF. In nucleotides, the CDR3 is TGTGCCAGCAGTGAACTAGCGGGGACCCAATCGGGGGAGCAGTACTTC.

The chain couples TRBV6-6 to TRBJ2-7, with a weak D call TRBD2 (7 bases). The CDR3 extends over 15 amino acids. The ends were cut back, 6 bases at V and 1 base at J, with 16 bases in the middle. CDR1 is MNHNY, CDR2 SVGAGI, per germline (reference sequence). The CDR3 region is CASRRGGQGSYEQYF. CDR3 sequence (DNA): TGTGCCAGCAGAAGGGGGGGGCAGGGTTCCTACGAGCAGTACTTC.

This clone appeared a few times. V is TRBV29-1 and J is TRBJ1-5; maybe TRBD1 (5 bases). V lost 0 bases, J lost 6 bases, and 9 bases lay in between. The CDR3 extends over 13 amino acids. Germline CDR1 reads SQVTM; CDR2 reads ANQGSEA. CDR3 coding DNA: TGCAGCGTTGAAGAGGGGCAGGGTCAGCCCCAGCATTTT. Translation: CSVEEGQGQPQHF.